The clone carrying this T cell receptor (beta chain) was picked up a small number of times. The source of the sample is a study of shared clonotypes between healthy human individuals. Only in-frame clones appear in the TCRdb table, and some are missing; sequencing was by immunoSEQ multiplex PCR. The data show fewer than 400,000 clones, roughly 70% seen once. Trimming removed 1 base at V and 0 bases at J, with 10 bases between. The CDR3 totals 15 residues. CDR1 is MNHNS, CDR2 SASEGT, per germline. Input material: memory CD4+ T cells sorted from blood. Noted subset: CD45RA-negative fraction. This TCR derives from a young man in good health. V gene TRBV6-1 combines with J gene TRBJ2-7; D is uncertain. The CDR3 DNA reads as TGTGCCAGCAGTGAAGAGTTGATAGTCTCCTACGAGCAGTACTTC. Protein product: CASSEELIVSYEQYF.